This passage covers 13 T cell receptor beta chains from one sample sequenced in a study of CD8 T cells in Susac syndrome. Reverse transcription used about 0.5 to 1 ug RNA and random hexamers. Each CDR3 protein is one row after TCRdb ran MiXCR on the immunoSEQ multiplex PCR reads. The data show roughly 80,000 distinct CDR3 sequences, roughly 94% seen once. The sample taken for sequencing was CD8+ T cells from PBMCs. The source of these receptors is a human donor with Susac syndrome.

The rearrangement joins TRBV7-9 to TRBJ1-1; D uncertain. CDR1 and CDR2 from the germline V gene are SEHNR and FQNEAQ (reference sequence). The V end was cut by 5 bases, the J end by 1 base, with 14 bases between. The CDR3 has 15 residues. The CDR3 region has the DNA TGTGCCAGCAGCCCTCAGGTGGGGAAGAACACTGAAGCTTTCTTT. Translating gives CASSPQVGKNTEAFF.

This chain joins TRBV12-2 and TRBJ2-5. TRBV12-2 is recorded as a pseudogene. CDR3 size: 14 residues. CDR3 nucleotide sequence: TGTGCAAGTCGCTTAGAGGGGGTACCAAGAGACCAGTACTTC. Amino acids: CASRLEGVPRDQYF.

V is TRBV28 and J is TRBJ1-1; D remains unclear. The CDR3 runs to 14 residues. The V and J ends lost 6 bases and 5 bases respectively, with 16 bases between them. Germline V gene data show CDR1 as MDHEN and CDR2 as SYDVKM. CDR3 in amino acids: CASRWWGGGTEAFF. CDR3 DNA sequence: TGTGCCAGCAGATGGTGGGGTGGAGGTACTGAAGCTTTCTTT. The variable domain in full, completed from reference TRBV28 and TRBJ1-1, reads DVKVTQSSRYLVKRTGEKVFLECVQDMDHENMFWYRQDPGLGLRLIYFSYDVKMKEKGDIPEGYSVSREKKERFSLILESASTNQTSMYLCASRWWGGGTEAFFGQGTRLTVV.

The chain recombines TRBV4-1 with TRBJ2-5; 8 nucleotides align to TRBD1. Germline V gene sequence: CDR1 MGHRA, CDR2 YSYEKL. The CDR3 is made up of 15 amino acids. V shed 3 bases and J 4 bases; nucleotides not matched to a gene: 7. The CDR3 nucleotides are TGCGCCAGCAGCCAGATGGACAGGGTGGGAGAGACCCAGTACTTC. Protein sequence: CASSQMDRVGETQYF.

The rearrangement uses TRBV27 and TRBJ1-1; 7 bases align to TRBD1. Trimming at V came to 5 bases and at J to 5 bases, leaving 11 bases not matched to a gene. CDR3 length equals 15 residues. Germline V lookup: CDR1 MNHEY, CDR2 SMNVEV (reference sequence). The CDR3 coding sequence is TGTGCCAGCAGTCCCCCTCGACAGGGCTTAACTGAAGCTTTCTTT. Residues: CASSPPRQGLTEAFF.

J is TRBJ1-1 and V is TRBV9; a possible D gene is TRBD1 (6 bases). Trimming took off 0 bases at V and 4 bases at J, with 13 bases between the two ends. The CDR3 consists of 15 residues. Germline CDR1 is SGDLS and CDR2 is YYNGEE. Here the CDR3 reads CASSVEVGGGTEAFF. The CDR3 coding sequence is TGTGCCAGCAGCGTAGAGGTGGGGGGCGGCACTGAAGCTTTCTTT.

This chain joins TRBV19 and TRBJ1-2; 7 bases fit TRBD1. This CDR3 comprises 14 residues. Germline CDR1 and CDR2: LNHDA and SQIVND (reference sequence). V was pared by 7 bases and J by 3 bases, with 8 bases of the junction left unmatched. The CDR3 DNA follows: TGTGCCAGTATAACAGGACAGGCCGACTATGGCTACACCTTC. It yields the protein CASITGQADYGYTF.

The CDR3 nucleotides read TGCGCCAGCCTCGGAGGGGGCACCTATGGCTACACCTTC. Translating gives CASLGGGTYGYTF. The chain combines TRBV4-1 with TRBJ1-2; 7 bases agree with TRBD1. Germline CDR1 is MGHRA and CDR2 is YSYEKL. Trimming at V came to 8 bases and at J to 4 bases, leaving 7 bases not matched to a gene. CDR3 length: 13 residues.

The rearrangement joins TRBV28 to TRBJ2-7, with 7 bases that match TRBD1. Germline values: CDR1 MDHEN, CDR2 SYDVKM. The trim removed 5 bases at V and 1 base at J, leaving 8 bases unmatched. This CDR3 has 15 residues. The CDR3 DNA reads TGTGCCAGCAGTCTCCTACGACAGGGTTCCTACGAGCAGTACTTC. Translating gives CASSLLRQGSYEQYF.

This chain joins TRBV2 and TRBJ2-6; the D is unclear. V gave up 8 bases and J gave up 3 bases, with 14 bases separating them. Germline CDR1 reads SNHLY; CDR2 reads FYNNEI. The CDR3 consists of 15 residues. CDR3 coding DNA: TGTGCCAGCCTCCCAGGCCGTGGTGGGGCCAACGTCCTGACTTTC. This gives the protein CASLPGRGGANVLTF.

The CDR3: CASGPYTGELFF. CDR3 DNA: TGTGCTAGTGGACCGTACACCGGGGAGCTGTTTTTT. This sequence joins TRBV12-5 and TRBJ2-2; no clear D gene. The V end was cut by 6 bases, the J end by 3 bases, with 5 bases between. CDR3 length: 12 amino acids. Germline CDR1 is LGHNT and CDR2 is FRNRAP.

The chain joins TRBV19 to TRBJ1-3, with unresolved D. Germline V CDR1 and CDR2: LNHDA, SQIVND (reference sequence). The CDR3 spans 14 residues. Deletions cut 3 bases from V and 0 bases from J, with 6 bases between. As DNA, the CDR3 is TGTGCCAGTAGTATCGTCGGCTCTGGAAACACCATATATTTT. This codes for CASSIVGSGNTIYF.

The chain recombines TRBV9 with TRBJ1-3; TRBD1 aligns across 8 bases. The CDR3 totals 16 residues. Germline V CDR1 and CDR2: SGDLS, YYNGEE. V trimming: 2 bases; J trimming: 3 bases; junction bases outside the gene matches: 7. CDR3: CASSVGQGVSGNTIYF. For the CDR3, the DNA is TGTGCCAGCAGCGTCGGACAGGGAGTAAGTGGAAACACCATATATTTT.